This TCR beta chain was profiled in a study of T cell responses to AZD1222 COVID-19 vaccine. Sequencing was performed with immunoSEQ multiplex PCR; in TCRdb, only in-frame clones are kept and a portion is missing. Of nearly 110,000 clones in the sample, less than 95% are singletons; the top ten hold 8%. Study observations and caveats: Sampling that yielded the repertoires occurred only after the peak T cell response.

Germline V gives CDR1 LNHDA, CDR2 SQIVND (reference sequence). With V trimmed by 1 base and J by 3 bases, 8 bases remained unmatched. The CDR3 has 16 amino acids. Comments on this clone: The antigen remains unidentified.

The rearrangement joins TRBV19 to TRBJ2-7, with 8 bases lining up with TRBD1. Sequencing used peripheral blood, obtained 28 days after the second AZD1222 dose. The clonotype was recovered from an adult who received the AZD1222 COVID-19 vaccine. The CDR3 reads CASSIGFGQGNYEQYF. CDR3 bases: TGTGCCAGTAGTATAGGATTCGGACAGGGAAACTACGAGCAGTACTTC.